The text below deals with one T cell receptor beta chain. Its specificity is not known. Preparation of the TCRbeta library involved a method that used unique molecular identifiers. TCRdb independently ran MiXCR on the PCR reads; one entry per CDR3 protein. The repertoire holds a few hundred thousand distinct CDR3 sequences, 13% seen once, with about 2% in the top ten. This sample stems from a study of T-cell reconstitution after alpha-beta-depleted transplantation in children. Findings and limits, study-wide: T-cell numbers and diversity one year post-transplant derived largely from freshly generated T cells. Several patients had high TCRbeta diversity at day 60; it came from surviving recipient T cells and thymic progenitors. In patients about two months after transplant, alpha-beta T cells reportedly arose from several hundred expanded graft clones.

The CDR3 spans 20 residues. Germline CDR1 is SGDLS and CDR2 is YYNGEE. V was pared by 1 base and J by 3 bases, with 26 bases between. The sample in question was PBMCs, mostly from graft donor cells, obtained 360 days after TCRalphabeta/CD19-depleted stem cell transplant. The chain joins TRBV9 to TRBJ2-1; possible D gene TRBD2, 6 bases. This receptor was identified in a male patient under 18 who had a stem cell transplant for acute myeloid leukemia, so the T cells may come from the graft donor. Here the CDR3 reads CASSVRGTLLARSGYNEQFF. For the CDR3, the DNA is TGTGCCAGCAGCGTAAGGGGCACTCTACTAGCCCGCAGCGGCTACAATGAGCAGTTCTTC.